The 2 T cell receptor beta chains reported below all come from one sample, sequenced in a study of blood T cell repertoires in COVID-19. Only in-frame clones appear in the TCRdb table, and some are missing; sequencing was by immunoSEQ multiplex PCR. Among some 320,000 clones, about 85% were seen once, and the ten largest hold 1.5% to 2%. Sequenced material: PBMCs or T cells enriched from blood (not recorded which). All receptors come from a woman aged 30 to 39 who had been exposed to COVID-19.

The chain joins TRBV7-9 to TRBJ1-1; 7 bases are a match to TRBD1. J gave up 1 base and V 5 bases, and 7 bases lay outside the gene matches. Germline CDR1 and CDR2: SEHNR and FQNEAQ (reference sequence). The CDR3 extends over 15 amino acids. This CDR3 reads CASSPNRGTNTEAFF. CDR3 DNA sequence: TGTGCCAGCAGCCCTAACAGGGGAACGAACACTGAAGCTTTCTTT.

The V gene is TRBV23-1, the J gene TRBJ2-7; D may be TRBD1 (5 bases). TRBV23-1 has ORF status, its function being uncertain. The CDR3 spans 18 residues. Trimming left V 0 bases short and J 3 bases short, with 21 bases between. CDR3 bases: TGCGCCAGCAGTCAATCGCCGATTACTACCCCAGGGTACTACGAGCAGTACTTC. Its translation is CASSQSPITTPGYYEQYF.